This TCR beta chain was captured by sequencing in a study of blood T cell repertoires in COVID-19. Study-wide context: Acute and convalescent COVID-19 specimens originated in the United States, Italy and Spain. Nucleic acid was either cDNA or gDNA, and it came from T cells, B-cell-depleted T cells, or PBMCs.

In the source study's methods: Nucleated cell counts were estimated from reference gene primer amplification. Assay used: immunoSEQ multiplex PCR; TCRdb lists only in-frame clones, some missing. D and trimming were read from the DNA, whereas the V and J calls and clone size are those reported in that table. The data show approximately 250,000 clones, approximately 80% seen once. Germline V gene lookup returns CDR1 LGHNA and CDR2 YSLEER. The CDR3 extends over 18 amino acids. The V and J ends lost 3 bases and 0 bases, in that order; junction bases with no gene match: 4. This chain connects TRBV4-3 to TRBJ2-2; 13 bases line up with TRBD2. Sequenced input: peripheral blood. The source is a man aged 60-69 years with acute or convalescent COVID-19. DNA of the CDR3: TGCGCCAGCAGCCAGGGGGGACTAGCGGGGACGAACACCGGGGAGCTGTTTTTT. Its protein is CASSQGGLAGTNTGELFF.